The text below deals with one TCR beta chain. The antigen is not known. These data belong to a study of shared clonotypes between healthy human individuals. Study-wide context: CD4 naive and CD4 memory each took three plates per donor, while CD8 naive took two and CD8 memory one.

Overall study results and limits: A few donors had around 5.2% of their naive CD4 clonotypes in common.

In the sorted-subset replicate PCRs, about 190 ng DNA, around 32,000 T cell genomes, was used. TCRdb keeps only in-frame clones here, not all; method: immunoSEQ multiplex PCR. The data contain about 2.4 million clones, 90% to 95% of them seen just once; the ten biggest clones take up approximately 0.37%. Looked up from germline, CDR1 is LGHNT and CDR2 is FRNRAP. This CDR3 region has 17 residues. The V gene lost 1 base and the J gene lost 1 base, with 16 bases spanning the gap. The source of this sequence is a man younger than 35 in good health. Some clones in this sample may be carry-over from other donors' samples. Specimen: naive CD4+ T cells from PBMCs. Subset in this sample: CD45RA+ positively selected. The rearrangement joins TRBV12-5 to TRBJ1-1; a possible D gene is TRBD1 (5 bases). The CDR3 nucleotides are TGTGCTAGTGGTTTGGGGCAGGGCTCCGGGGGGAACACTGAAGCTTTCTTT. Translation gives CASGLGQGSGGNTEAFF.